This T cell receptor beta chain originates from a study of cytomegalovirus exposure and HLA in healthy donors. About the research overall: Prior work identified roughly 120 million unique TCR beta sequences in 150 million to 200 million T cells. Early released data had roughly 81 million unique TCRs, all coming from HLA-typed donors. Findings of the study overall: Published work reported that the classifier diagnosed cytomegalovirus status with high specificity and sensitivity. Based on reports, TCR beta sequences accurately predicted HLA-A and HLA-B alleles for most subjects.

The CDR3 extends over 12 amino acids. Germline values: CDR1 SGDLS, CDR2 YYNGEE. V was shortened by 3 bases and J by 4 bases, with 7 bases between the two germline ends. The PCR used 60 Vbeta and 13 Jbeta primers. The data were produced by immunoSEQ multiplex PCR, yet TCRdb's version contains in-frame clones alone and is incomplete. The data show approximately 190,000 clones, around 86% seen once. This clone has only one observation. Its antigen remains unknown. This same CDR3 is encoded by further DNA sequences in the sample. V and J are TRBV9 and TRBJ2-5; possibly TRBD1 for D (5 bases). The clonotype comes from a man in his forties in good health and CMV-seropositive. Sequences were obtained from PBMCs. DNA of the CDR3: TGTGCCAGCAGCGGGGGCGGAGAGACCCAGTACTTC. Encoded protein: CASSGGGETQYF.